A single sample is the source of the 13 T cell receptor beta chains below, sequenced in a study of cytomegalovirus exposure and HLA in healthy donors. The PCR had 60 Vbeta and 13 Jbeta primers. Assay used: immunoSEQ multiplex PCR; TCRdb lists only in-frame clones, some missing. Among 65,000 to 100,000 clones, roughly 75% were seen once, and the ten largest hold roughly 2.2%. Sample: PBMCs. The source is a man aged 40-55 years in good health and CMV-seronegative.

The rearrangement joins TRBV27 to TRBJ2-7; 8 nucleotides line up with TRBD2. The V gene's germline CDR1 is MNHEY and CDR2 SMNVEV (reference sequence). The CDR3 covers 14 residues. The V segment lost 6 bases and the J segment 2 bases; nucleotides outside the gene matches: 6. Here the CDR3 DNA reads TGTGCCAGCAGCCCTAGCGGGTTTCCCTACGAGCAGTACTTC. Translating gives CASSPSGFPYEQYF.

The chain is built from TRBV4-1 and TRBJ2-2; 9 positions match TRBD1. Germline-derived CDR1 and CDR2 are MGHRA and YSYEKL. The CDR3 runs to 18 residues. V trimming: 4 bases; J trimming: 3 bases; junction bases outside the gene matches: 12. The CDR3 loop is CASSPTYRGRGDTGELFF. In nucleotides, the CDR3 is TGCGCCAGCAGCCCCACATACAGGGGGCGAGGCGACACCGGGGAGCTGTTTTTT.

This clone was detected once. The chain links TRBV19 to TRBJ2-5; D is unclear. The CDR3 runs to 13 residues. The V end lost 5 bases, the J end lost 2 bases, and 9 bases lay between the germline ends. Germline values: CDR1 LNHDA, CDR2 SQIVND (reference sequence). CDR3 residues: CASSEALQETQYF. In nucleotides, the CDR3 is TGTGCCAGTAGTGAGGCATTACAAGAGACCCAGTACTTC.

The V call is TRBV6-5, the J call TRBJ1-2, with D uncertain. The ends were cut back, 7 bases at V and 0 bases at J, with 15 bases in the middle. The CDR3 is 15 residues long. Germline CDR1 reads MNHEY; CDR2 reads SVGAGI. DNA for the CDR3: TGTGCCAGCACTACATCGGGGAGTGCTAACTATGGCTACACCTTC. It specifies CASTTSGSANYGYTF.

This clone has only a few counts. The CDR3 region has the DNA TGTGCCAGCAGATATGATGGGACAGACACTGAAGCTTTCTTT. This codes for CASRYDGTDTEAFF. The gene calls are TRBV6-5 and TRBJ1-1; 7 nucleotides match TRBD1. Germline V gene sequence: CDR1 MNHEY, CDR2 SVGAGI. The V segment lost 6 bases and the J segment 3 bases; nucleotides outside the gene matches: 7. This CDR3 is 14 amino acids long.

The chain carries TRBV6-1 and TRBJ1-1; D is uncertain. The CDR3 has 11 residues. Trimming shortened V by 7 bases and J by 7 bases, and 10 bases separated the two germline ends. CDR1 is MNHNS and CDR2 is SASEGT in the germline V gene. The CDR3 spells CASTLRVEAFF. DNA for the CDR3: TGTGCCAGCACTTTGCGGGTTGAAGCTTTCTTT.

This clone showed up just once. The chain carries TRBV19 and TRBJ2-7; TRBD2 matches at 13 bases. Losses at the gene ends were 5 bases for V and 5 bases for J; bases not matched to a gene: 6. The CDR3 extends over 15 amino acids. Looked up from germline, CDR1 is LNHDA and CDR2 is SQIVND (reference sequence). The CDR3 DNA sequence: TGTGCCAGTAGTGTCGGACTAGCGGGAGTAAACGAGCAGTACTTC. Protein product: CASSVGLAGVNEQYF.

The gene calls are TRBV6-1 and TRBJ1-4; 8 positions agree with TRBD1. The CDR3 is made up of 15 amino acids. CDR1 is MNHNS, CDR2 SASEGT, per germline. J gave up 8 bases and V 6 bases, and 11 bases lay outside the gene matches. The CDR3 sequence is CASRTTGGIREKLFF. In nucleotides, the CDR3 is TGTGCCAGCAGGACTACAGGGGGTATTAGAGAAAAACTGTTTTTT.

The chain combines TRBV29-1 with TRBJ2-1; 7 bases fit TRBD2. The trim removed 4 bases at V and 7 bases at J, leaving 10 bases unmatched. Germline V gene data show CDR1 as SQVTM and CDR2 as ANQGSEA. CDR3 length: 14 amino acids. The CDR3 reads CSVGTNLSGNEQFF. In nucleotides, the CDR3 is TGCAGCGTTGGCACCAACCTTAGCGGGAATGAGCAGTTCTTC.

This clone has more than one count but fewer than ten. J is TRBJ1-1 and V is TRBV4-1; D gene uncertain. There are 14 residues in the CDR3. The V end lost 0 bases, the J end lost 0 bases, and 5 bases lay between the germline ends. Germline CDR1 is MGHRA and CDR2 is YSYEKL. CDR3 loop: CASSQERMNTEAFF. The CDR3 coding sequence is TGCGCCAGCAGCCAAGAGCGGATGAACACTGAAGCTTTCTTT.

This clone was seen a handful of times. The J gene is TRBJ1-4, the V gene TRBV28; D may be TRBD1 (5 bases). CDR1 and CDR2 (germline): MDHEN, SYDVKM. The CDR3 is made up of 14 amino acids. Trimming shortened V by 6 bases and J by 3 bases, and 11 bases separated the two germline ends. The CDR3 sequence is CASRPDRPNEKLFF. The DNA for the CDR3 is TGTGCCAGCAGGCCCGACAGACCTAATGAAAAACTGTTTTTT.

This clone is labeled as medium-sized. The rearrangement links TRBV4-1 to TRBJ2-7; 10 bases align to TRBD2. Unmatched junction bases numbered 11, after V lost 6 bases and J lost 0 bases. CDR3 size: 17 residues. Germline V gene sequence: CDR1 MGHRA, CDR2 YSYEKL. The CDR3 is CASSPLIAGGTSYEQYF. CDR3 DNA: TGCGCCAGCAGTCCTCTTATAGCGGGGGGAACCTCCTACGAGCAGTACTTC.

The count of this clone is one. V usage is TRBV5-1 and J usage is TRBJ1-1; 9 bases fit TRBD1. The J segment lost 8 bases and the V segment lost 4 bases, leaving 6 bases of the junction unmatched. Germline V lookup: CDR1 SGHRS, CDR2 YFSETQ. The CDR3 spans 13 residues. The CDR3 DNA reads TGCGCCAGCAGCCCGGAACAGGGGGCGGAAGCTTTCTTT. Its protein is CASSPEQGAEAFF. Together with reference TRBV5-1 and TRBJ1-1, the CDR3 gives the full variable domain: KAGVTQTPRYLIKTRGQQVTLSCSPISGHRSVSWYQQTPGQGLQFLFEYFSETQRNKGNFPGRFSGRQFSNSRSEMNVSTLELGDSALYLCASSPEQGAEAFFGQGTRLTVV.